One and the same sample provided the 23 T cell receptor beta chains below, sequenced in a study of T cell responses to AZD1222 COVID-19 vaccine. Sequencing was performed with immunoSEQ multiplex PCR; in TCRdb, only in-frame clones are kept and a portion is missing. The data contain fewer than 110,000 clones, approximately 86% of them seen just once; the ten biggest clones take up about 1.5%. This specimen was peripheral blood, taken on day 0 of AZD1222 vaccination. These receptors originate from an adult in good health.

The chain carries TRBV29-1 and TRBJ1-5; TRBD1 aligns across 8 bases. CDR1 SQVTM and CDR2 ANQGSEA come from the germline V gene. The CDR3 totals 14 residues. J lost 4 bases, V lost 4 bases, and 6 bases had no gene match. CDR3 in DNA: TGCAGCGTTGGGACAGGGAGGGGAAATCAGCCCCAGCATTTT. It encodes CSVGTGRGNQPQHF.

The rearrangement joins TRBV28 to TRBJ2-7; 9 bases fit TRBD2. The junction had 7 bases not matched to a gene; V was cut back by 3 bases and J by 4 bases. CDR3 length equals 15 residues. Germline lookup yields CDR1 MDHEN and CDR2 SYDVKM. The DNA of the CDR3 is TGTGCCAGCAGTTTCGGGCTAGCGGGGAAATACGAGCAGTACTTC. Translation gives CASSFGLAGKYEQYF.

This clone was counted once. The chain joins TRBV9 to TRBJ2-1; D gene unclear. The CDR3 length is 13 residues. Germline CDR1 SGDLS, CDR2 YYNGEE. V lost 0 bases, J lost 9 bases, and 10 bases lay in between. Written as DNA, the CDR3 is TGTGCCAGCAGCGTAGCGGTGGTGGGTGAGCAGTTCTTC. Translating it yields CASSVAVVGEQFF.

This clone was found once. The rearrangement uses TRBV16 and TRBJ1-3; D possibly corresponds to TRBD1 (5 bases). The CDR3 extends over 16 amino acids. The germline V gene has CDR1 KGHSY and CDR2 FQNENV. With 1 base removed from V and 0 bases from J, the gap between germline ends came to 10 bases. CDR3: CASSQYRGTSGNTIYF. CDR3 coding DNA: TGTGCCAGCAGCCAATATCGAGGGACCTCTGGAAACACCATATATTTT.

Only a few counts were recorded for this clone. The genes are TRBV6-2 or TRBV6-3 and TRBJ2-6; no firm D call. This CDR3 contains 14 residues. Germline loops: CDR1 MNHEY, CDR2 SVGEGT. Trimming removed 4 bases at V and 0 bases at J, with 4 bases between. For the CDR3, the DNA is TGTGCCAGCAGTTTGCCCTCTGGGGCCAACGTCCTGACTTTC. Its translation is CASSLPSGANVLTF.

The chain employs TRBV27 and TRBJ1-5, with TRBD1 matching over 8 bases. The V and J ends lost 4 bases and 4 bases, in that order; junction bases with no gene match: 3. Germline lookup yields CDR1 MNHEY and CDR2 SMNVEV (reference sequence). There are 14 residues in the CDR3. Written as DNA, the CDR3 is TGTGCCAGCAGTTCTCGACAGGGGAATCAGCCCCAGCATTTT. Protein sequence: CASSSRQGNQPQHF.

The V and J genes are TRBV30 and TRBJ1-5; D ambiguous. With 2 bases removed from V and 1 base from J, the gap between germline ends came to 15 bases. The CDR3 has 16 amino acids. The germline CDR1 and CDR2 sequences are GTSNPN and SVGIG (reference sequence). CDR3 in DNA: TGTGCCTGGAGTTTGTTCGGGGTTACCAGCAATCAGCCCCAGCATTTT. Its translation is CAWSLFGVTSNQPQHF.

The CDR3 coding sequence is TGTGCCATCAGTGACCTACAGGGTGGGTCCTACGAGCAGTACTTC. Protein product: CAISDLQGGSYEQYF. V gene TRBV10-3 combines with J gene TRBJ2-7, with D perhaps matching TRBD1 (6 bases). CDR1 and CDR2 (germline): ENHRY, SYGVKD. The CDR3 totals 15 residues. Between the trimmed V and J ends, which lost 3 bases and 1 base, there was a span of 13 bases.

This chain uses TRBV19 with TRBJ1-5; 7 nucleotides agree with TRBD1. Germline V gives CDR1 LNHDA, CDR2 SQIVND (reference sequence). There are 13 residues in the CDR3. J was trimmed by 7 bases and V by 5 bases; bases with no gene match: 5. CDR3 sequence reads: CASSAGGRQPQHF. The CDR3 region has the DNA TGTGCCAGTAGTGCAGGGGGGAGACAGCCCCAGCATTTT.

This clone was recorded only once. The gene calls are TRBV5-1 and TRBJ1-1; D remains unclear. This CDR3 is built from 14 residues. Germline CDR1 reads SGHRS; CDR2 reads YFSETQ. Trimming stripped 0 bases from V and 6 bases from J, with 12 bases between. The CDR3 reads CASSLEQAPPEAFF. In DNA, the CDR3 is TGCGCCAGCAGCTTGGAGCAGGCCCCGCCTGAAGCTTTCTTT.

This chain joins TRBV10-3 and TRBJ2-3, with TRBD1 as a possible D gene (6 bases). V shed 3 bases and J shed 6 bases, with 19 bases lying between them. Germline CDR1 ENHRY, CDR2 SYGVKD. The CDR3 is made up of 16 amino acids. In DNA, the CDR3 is TGTGCCATCAGTGACCTACAGGGTAGGGGTTCGGATACGCAGTATTTT. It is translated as CAISDLQGRGSDTQYF.

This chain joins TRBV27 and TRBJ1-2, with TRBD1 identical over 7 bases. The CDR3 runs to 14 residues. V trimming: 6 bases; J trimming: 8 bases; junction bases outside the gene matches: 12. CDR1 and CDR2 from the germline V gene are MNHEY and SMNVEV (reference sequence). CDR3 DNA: TGTGCCAGCAGGCCCGGGACAGTTATATGGGGCTACACCTTC. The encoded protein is CASRPGTVIWGYTF.

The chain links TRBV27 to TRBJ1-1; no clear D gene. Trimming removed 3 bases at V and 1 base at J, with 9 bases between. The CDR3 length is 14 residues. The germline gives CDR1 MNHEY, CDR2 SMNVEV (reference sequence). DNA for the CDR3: TGTGCCAGCAGTTTGAGAAGGACGAACACTGAAGCTTTCTTT. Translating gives CASSLRRTNTEAFF.

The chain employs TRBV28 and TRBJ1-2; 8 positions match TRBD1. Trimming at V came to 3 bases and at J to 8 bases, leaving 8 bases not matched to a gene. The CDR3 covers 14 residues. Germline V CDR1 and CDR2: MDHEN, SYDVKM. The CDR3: CASSFPGQGGGYTF. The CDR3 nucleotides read TGTGCCAGCAGTTTCCCCGGACAGGGTGGCGGCTACACCTTC.

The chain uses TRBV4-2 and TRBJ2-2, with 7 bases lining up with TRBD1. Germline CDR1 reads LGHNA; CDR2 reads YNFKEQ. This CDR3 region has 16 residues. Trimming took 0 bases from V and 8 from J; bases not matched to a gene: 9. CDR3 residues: CASSQEGTVVPGELFF. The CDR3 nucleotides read TGTGCCAGCAGCCAAGAGGGGACAGTTGTACCAGGGGAGCTGTTTTTT.

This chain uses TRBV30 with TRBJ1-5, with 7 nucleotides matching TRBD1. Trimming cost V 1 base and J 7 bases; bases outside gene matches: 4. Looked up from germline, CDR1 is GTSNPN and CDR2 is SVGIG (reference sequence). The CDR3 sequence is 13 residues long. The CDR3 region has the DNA TGTGCCTGGAGTGGACAGGGACAACAGCCCCAGCATTTT. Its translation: CAWSGQGQQPQHF.

This CDR3 is CATSTPDGNYNEQFF. Written as DNA, the CDR3 is TGTGCCACCAGCACCCCCGACGGAAACTACAATGAGCAGTTCTTC. The gene calls are TRBV15 and TRBJ2-1, with unresolved D. This CDR3 contains 15 residues. V lost 4 bases and J 3 bases, leaving 13 bases between the germline ends. CDR1 and CDR2 from the germline V gene are LNHNV and YYDKDF (reference sequence).

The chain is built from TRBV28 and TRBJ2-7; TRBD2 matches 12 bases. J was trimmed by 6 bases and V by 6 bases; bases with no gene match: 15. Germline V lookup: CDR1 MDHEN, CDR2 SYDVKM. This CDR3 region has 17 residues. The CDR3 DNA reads TGTGCCAGCAGGAAACCCTATACGGGACTAGCGGGCGGCGAGCAGTACTTC. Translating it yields CASRKPYTGLAGGEQYF.

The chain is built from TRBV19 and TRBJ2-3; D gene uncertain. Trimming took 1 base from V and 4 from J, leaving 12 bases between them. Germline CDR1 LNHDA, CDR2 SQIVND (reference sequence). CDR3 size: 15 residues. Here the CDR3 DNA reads TGTGCCAGTAGTATAGGGAGCAGGAAGGCAGATACGCAGTATTTT. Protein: CASSIGSRKADTQYF.

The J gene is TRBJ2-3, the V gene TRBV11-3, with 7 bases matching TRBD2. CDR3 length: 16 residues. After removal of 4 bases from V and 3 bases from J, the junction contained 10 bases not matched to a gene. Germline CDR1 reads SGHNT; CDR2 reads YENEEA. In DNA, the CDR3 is TGTGCCAGCAGCTCAACCCCTAGCGGAGATACAGATACGCAGTATTTT. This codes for CASSSTPSGDTDTQYF.

DNA of the CDR3: TGCGCCAGCAGCTTAGGGACAGGGGGCGCGGAGACCCAGTACTTC. Amino acid sequence: CASSLGTGGAETQYF. The chain couples TRBV5-1 to TRBJ2-5; TRBD1 matches 12 bases. J was trimmed by 5 bases and V by 2 bases; bases with no gene match: 4. The CDR3 runs 15 residues. The germline V gene has CDR1 SGHRS and CDR2 YFSETQ.

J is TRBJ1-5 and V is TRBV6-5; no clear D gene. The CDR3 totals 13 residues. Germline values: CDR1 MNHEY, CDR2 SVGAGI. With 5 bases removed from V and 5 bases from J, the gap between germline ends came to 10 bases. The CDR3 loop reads CASSPPGYQPQHF. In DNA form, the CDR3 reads TGTGCCAGCAGTCCCCCAGGTTATCAGCCCCAGCATTTT.

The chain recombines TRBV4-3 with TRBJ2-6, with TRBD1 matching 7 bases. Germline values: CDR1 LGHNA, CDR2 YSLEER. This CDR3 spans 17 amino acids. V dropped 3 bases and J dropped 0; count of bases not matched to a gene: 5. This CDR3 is CASSQGQSDSGANVLTF. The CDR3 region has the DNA TGCGCCAGCAGCCAGGGACAGTCCGACTCTGGGGCCAACGTCCTGACTTTC.